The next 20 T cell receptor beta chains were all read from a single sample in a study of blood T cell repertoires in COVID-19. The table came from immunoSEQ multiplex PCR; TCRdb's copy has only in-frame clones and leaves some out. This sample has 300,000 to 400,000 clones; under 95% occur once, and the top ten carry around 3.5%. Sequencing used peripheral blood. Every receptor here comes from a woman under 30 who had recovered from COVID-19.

DNA for the CDR3: TGTGCCAGCTCACTCACCGGGACAGCATCCTACGAGCAGTACGTC. It is translated as CASSLTGTASYEQYV. This chain joins TRBV18 and TRBJ2-7, with 7 bases identical to TRBD1. V lost 4 bases to trimming and J lost 1 base; unmatched junction nucleotides: 7. There are 15 residues in the CDR3. The germline gives CDR1 KGHSH, CDR2 LQKENI.

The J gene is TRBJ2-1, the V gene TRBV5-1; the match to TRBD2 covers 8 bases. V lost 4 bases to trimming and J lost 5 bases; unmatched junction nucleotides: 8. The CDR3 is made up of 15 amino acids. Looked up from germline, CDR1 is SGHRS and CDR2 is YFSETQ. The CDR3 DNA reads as TGCGCCAGCAGCGACATACAGCGGGAGCACAATGAGCAGTTCTTC. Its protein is CASSDIQREHNEQFF.

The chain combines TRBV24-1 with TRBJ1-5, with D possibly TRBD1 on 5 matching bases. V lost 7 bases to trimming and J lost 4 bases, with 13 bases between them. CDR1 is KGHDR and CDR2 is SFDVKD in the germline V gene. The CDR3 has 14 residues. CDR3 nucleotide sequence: TGTGCCACCAGCCCCAGGGAATGGAATCAGCCCCAGCATTTT. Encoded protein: CATSPREWNQPQHF.

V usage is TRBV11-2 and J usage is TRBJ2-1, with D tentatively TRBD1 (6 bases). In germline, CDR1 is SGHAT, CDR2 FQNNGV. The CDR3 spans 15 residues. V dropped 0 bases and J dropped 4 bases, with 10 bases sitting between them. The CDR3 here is CASSLDGTRYNEQFF. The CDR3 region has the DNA TGTGCCAGCAGCTTAGACGGGACACGGTACAATGAGCAGTTCTTC.

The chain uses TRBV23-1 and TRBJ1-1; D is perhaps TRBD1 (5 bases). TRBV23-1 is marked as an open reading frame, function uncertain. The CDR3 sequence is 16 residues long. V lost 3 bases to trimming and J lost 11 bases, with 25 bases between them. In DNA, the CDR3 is TGCGCCAGCAGTCATTACCCCGGACATGAATATACCGAGGCTTTCTTT. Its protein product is CASSHYPGHEYTEAFF.

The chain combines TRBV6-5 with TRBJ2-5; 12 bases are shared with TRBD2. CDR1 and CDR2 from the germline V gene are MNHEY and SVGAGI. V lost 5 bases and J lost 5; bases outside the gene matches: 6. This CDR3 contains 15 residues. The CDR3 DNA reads TGTGCCAGCAGTCCCTGGACTAGCGGGAAGGAGACCCAGTACTTC. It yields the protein CASSPWTSGKETQYF.

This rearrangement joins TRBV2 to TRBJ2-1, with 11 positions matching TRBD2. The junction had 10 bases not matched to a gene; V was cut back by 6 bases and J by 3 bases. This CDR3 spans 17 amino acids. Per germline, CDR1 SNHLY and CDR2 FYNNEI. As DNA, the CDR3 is TGTGCCAGCAGGCTAAGCCGACTAGCGGGGCTCTACAATGAGCAGTTCTTC. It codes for CASRLSRLAGLYNEQFF.

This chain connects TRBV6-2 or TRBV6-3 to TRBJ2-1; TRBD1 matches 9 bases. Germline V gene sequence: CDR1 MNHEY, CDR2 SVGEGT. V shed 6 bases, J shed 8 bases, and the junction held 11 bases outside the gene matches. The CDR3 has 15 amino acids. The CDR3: CASRPHGTGFDEQFF. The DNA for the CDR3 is TGTGCCAGCAGACCTCACGGGACAGGGTTCGATGAGCAGTTCTTC.

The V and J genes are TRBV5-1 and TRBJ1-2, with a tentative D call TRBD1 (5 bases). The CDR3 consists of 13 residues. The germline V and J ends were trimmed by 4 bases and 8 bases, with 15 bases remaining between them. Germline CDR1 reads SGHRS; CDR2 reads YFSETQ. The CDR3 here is CASSDRAGVGYTF. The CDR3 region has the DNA TGCGCCAGCAGCGATCGTGCGGGGGTCGGCTACACCTTC.

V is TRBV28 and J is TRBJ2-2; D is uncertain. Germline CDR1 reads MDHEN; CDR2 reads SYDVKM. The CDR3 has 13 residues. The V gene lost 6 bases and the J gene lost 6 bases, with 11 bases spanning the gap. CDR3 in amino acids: CASSSPVPGELFF. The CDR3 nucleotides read TGTGCCAGCAGCTCCCCCGTCCCCGGGGAGCTGTTTTTT.

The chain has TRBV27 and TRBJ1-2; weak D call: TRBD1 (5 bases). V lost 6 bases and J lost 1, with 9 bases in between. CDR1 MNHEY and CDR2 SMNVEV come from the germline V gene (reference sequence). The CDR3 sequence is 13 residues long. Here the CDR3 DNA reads TGTGCCAGCAGAAAACAGGTTAACTATGGCTACACCTTC. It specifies CASRKQVNYGYTF.

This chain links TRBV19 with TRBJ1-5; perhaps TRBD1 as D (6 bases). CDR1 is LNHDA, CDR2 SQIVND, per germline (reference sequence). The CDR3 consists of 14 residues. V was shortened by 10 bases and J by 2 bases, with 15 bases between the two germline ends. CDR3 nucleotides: TGTGCCACCCAAATAGGGGGGGGCAATCAGCCCCAGCATTTT. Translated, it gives CATQIGGGNQPQHF.

The CDR3 protein is CASSLDRAGNNEQFF. CDR3 DNA sequence: TGTGCCAGCAGCTTAGATCGAGCGGGAAACAATGAGCAGTTCTTC. The chain has TRBV13 and TRBJ2-1; 7 positions agree with TRBD2. Germline V lookup: CDR1 PRHDT, CDR2 FYEKMQ (reference sequence). J was trimmed by 5 bases and V by 1 base; bases with no gene match: 5. The CDR3 is 15 amino acids.

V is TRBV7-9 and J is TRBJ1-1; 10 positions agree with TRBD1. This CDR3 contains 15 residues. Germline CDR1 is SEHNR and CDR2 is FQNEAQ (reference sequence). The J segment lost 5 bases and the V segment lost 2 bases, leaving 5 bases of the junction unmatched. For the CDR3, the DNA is TGTGCCAGCAGCTTATTGGGACAGGGGAGGACTGAAGCTTTCTTT. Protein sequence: CASSLLGQGRTEAFF.

Written as DNA, the CDR3 is TGTGCCAGCAGTTACGGGCAGAACTATGGCTACACCTTC. Amino acid sequence: CASSYGQNYGYTF. The chain carries TRBV6-2 or TRBV6-3 and TRBJ1-2; D unclear. The germline V and J ends were trimmed by 2 bases and 2 bases, with 6 bases remaining between them. The CDR3 spans 13 residues. CDR1 and CDR2 from the germline V gene are MNHEY and SVGEGT.

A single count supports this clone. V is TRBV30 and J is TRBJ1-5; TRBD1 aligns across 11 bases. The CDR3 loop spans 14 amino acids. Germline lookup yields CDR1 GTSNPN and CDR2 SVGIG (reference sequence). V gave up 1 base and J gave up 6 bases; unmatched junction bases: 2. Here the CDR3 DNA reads TGTGCCTGGAGTGCGGGACAGGGGGGTCAGCCCCAGCATTTT. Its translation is CAWSAGQGGQPQHF.

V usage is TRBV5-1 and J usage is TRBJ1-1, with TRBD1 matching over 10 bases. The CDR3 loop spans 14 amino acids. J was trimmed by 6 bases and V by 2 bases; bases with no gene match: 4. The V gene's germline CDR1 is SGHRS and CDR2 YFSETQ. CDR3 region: CASSFGTGESEAFF. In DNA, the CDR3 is TGCGCCAGCAGCTTTGGGACAGGGGAATCTGAAGCTTTCTTT.

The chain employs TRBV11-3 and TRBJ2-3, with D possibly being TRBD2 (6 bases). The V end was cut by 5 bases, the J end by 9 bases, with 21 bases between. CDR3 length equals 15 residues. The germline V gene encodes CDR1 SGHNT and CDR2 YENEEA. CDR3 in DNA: TGTGCCAGCAGCCAGAGGCCCTCGGGAGCCCCAACGCAGTATTTT. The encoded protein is CASSQRPSGAPTQYF.

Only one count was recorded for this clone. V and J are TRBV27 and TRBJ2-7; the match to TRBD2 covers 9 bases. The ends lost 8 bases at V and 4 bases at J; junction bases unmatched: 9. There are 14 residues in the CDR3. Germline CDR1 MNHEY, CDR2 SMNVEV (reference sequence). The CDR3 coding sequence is TGTGCCAGCTCTCGGAGCGGGAGGCCATACGAGCAGTACGTC. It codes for CASSRSGRPYEQYV.

The CDR3: CASSFSGALNTEAFF. CDR3 coding DNA: TGTGCCAGCAGCTTTTCGGGAGCCCTGAACACTGAAGCTTTCTTT. This chain connects TRBV11-2 to TRBJ1-1; the D is unclear. Trimming left V 3 bases short and J 0 bases short, with 11 bases between. Germline V lookup: CDR1 SGHAT, CDR2 FQNNGV. The CDR3 spans 15 residues.